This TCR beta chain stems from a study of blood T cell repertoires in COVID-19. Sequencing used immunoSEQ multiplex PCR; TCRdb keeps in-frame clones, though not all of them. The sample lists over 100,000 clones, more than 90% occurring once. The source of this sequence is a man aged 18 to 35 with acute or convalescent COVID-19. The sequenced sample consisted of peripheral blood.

The CDR3 nucleotides are TGTGCCAGCAGTTTTAGCGATTACGAGCAGTACTTC. Translating it yields CASSFSDYEQYF. The chain uses TRBV12-3 or TRBV12-4 and TRBJ2-7; D might be TRBD2 (5 bases). Trimming took 3 bases from V and 4 from J, leaving 7 bases between them. This CDR3 is 12 amino acids long.